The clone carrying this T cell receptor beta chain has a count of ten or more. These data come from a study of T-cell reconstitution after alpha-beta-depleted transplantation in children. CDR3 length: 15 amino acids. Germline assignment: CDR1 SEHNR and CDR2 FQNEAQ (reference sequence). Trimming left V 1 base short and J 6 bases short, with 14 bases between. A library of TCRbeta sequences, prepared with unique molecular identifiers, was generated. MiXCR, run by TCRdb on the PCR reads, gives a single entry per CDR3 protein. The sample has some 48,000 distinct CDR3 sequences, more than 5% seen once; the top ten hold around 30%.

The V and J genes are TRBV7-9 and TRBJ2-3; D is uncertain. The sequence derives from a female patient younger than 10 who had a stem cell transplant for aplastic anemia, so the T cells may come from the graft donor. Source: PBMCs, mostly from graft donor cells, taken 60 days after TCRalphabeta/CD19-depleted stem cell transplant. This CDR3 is CASSLVAWGHDTQYF. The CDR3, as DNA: TGTGCCAGCAGCTTAGTAGCATGGGGTCACGATACGCAGTATTTT.